This is a list of T cell receptor beta chains from one sample in a study of shared clonotypes between healthy human individuals. Data came from immunoSEQ multiplex PCR; TCRdb stores just in-frame clones and leaves some out. Of approximately 600,000 clones listed, roughly 95% are singletons. The sequenced sample consisted of naive CD8+ T cells sorted from blood. These receptors were obtained from a woman under 40 in good health. Both conserved end residues are part of each CDR3.

j_call: TRBJ2-3; v_call: TRBV9; cdr3_aa: CASSPGPLYLTDTQYF
j_call: TRBJ1-5; v_call: TRBV6-1; cdr3_aa: CASSEADWGGSNQPQHF
j_call: TRBJ2-7; v_call: TRBV7-6; cdr3_aa: CASSPTGPLIYEQYF
j_call: TRBJ1-5; v_call: TRBV7-2; cdr3_aa: CASSEQGRYSNQPQHF
j_call: TRBJ2-2; v_call: TRBV11-1; cdr3_aa: CASTPSSGRETGELFF
j_call: TRBJ2-2; v_call: TRBV12-5; cdr3_aa: CASGLVRESQASGMNTGELFF
j_call: TRBJ1-2; v_call: TRBV9; cdr3_aa: CASSDYPSGRGDYGYTF
j_call: TRBJ2-3; v_call: TRBV27; cdr3_aa: CASSLGSVNAQYF
j_call: TRBJ1-1; v_call: TRBV25-1; cdr3_aa: CASSEQLNTEAFF
j_call: TRBJ1-2; v_call: TRBV7-8; cdr3_aa: CASSMDVDSNYGYTF
j_call: TRBJ2-7; v_call: TRBV28; cdr3_aa: CASSLLLAGEFSAYEQYF
j_call: TRBJ2-3; v_call: TRBV29-1; cdr3_aa: CSVDRDRNLIDTQYF
j_call: TRBJ1-2; v_call: TRBV2; cdr3_aa: CASSAGDYGYTF
j_call: TRBJ2-7; v_call: TRBV27; cdr3_aa: CASSYRFSYEQYF
j_call: TRBJ2-7; v_call: TRBV5-1; cdr3_aa: CASSLRQGRIQEQYF
j_call: TRBJ2-1; v_call: TRBV28; cdr3_aa: CASSFGRMDNEQFF
j_call: TRBJ2-1; v_call: TRBV27; cdr3_aa: CASSFGAGGSYNEQFF
j_call: TRBJ2-7; v_call: TRBV5-6; cdr3_aa: CASSMRPGQGYELYF
j_call: TRBJ1-2; v_call: TRBV4-1; cdr3_aa: CASSQDGRRDYGYTF
j_call: TRBJ1-2; v_call: TRBV5-1; cdr3_aa: CASSLEGQGHGYTF
j_call: TRBJ2-1; v_call: TRBV28; cdr3_aa: CAIGLEVLNEQFF
j_call: TRBJ2-1; v_call: TRBV27; cdr3_aa: CASKIKGTDNEQFF
j_call: TRBJ2-1; v_call: TRBV28; cdr3_aa: CASRYQGIRIYNEQFF
j_call: TRBJ2-5; v_call: TRBV7-7; cdr3_aa: CASSLGTGGGETQYF
j_call: TRBJ1-3; v_call: TRBV28; cdr3_aa: CASSLEPNGGLGNTIYF
j_call: TRBJ1-5; v_call: TRBV4-1; cdr3_aa: CASSTRQGLQPQHF
j_call: TRBJ2-7; v_call: TRBV19; cdr3_aa: CASSIDLEGGSGSYEQYF
j_call: TRBJ1-1; v_call: TRBV7-9; cdr3_aa: CASSYPRTEAFF
j_call: TRBJ2-7; v_call: TRBV19; cdr3_aa: CASSIVTSGTYEQYF
j_call: TRBJ2-2; v_call: TRBV5-1; cdr3_aa: CASSGTGSRRVGTGELFF
j_call: TRBJ1-1; v_call: TRBV7-9; cdr3_aa: CASSYQALPEAFF
j_call: TRBJ2-1; v_call: TRBV27; cdr3_aa: CASSSMLGSSYNEQFF
j_call: TRBJ2-5; v_call: TRBV10-1; cdr3_aa: CASSFTTGQETQYF
j_call: TRBJ2-3; v_call: TRBV7-9; cdr3_aa: CASSLREGLADTQYF
j_call: TRBJ2-3; v_call: TRBV11-1; cdr3_aa: CASSLVRADTQYF
j_call: TRBJ2-7; v_call: TRBV14; cdr3_aa: CASSQETIYEQYF
j_call: TRBJ2-2; v_call: TRBV30; cdr3_aa: CAWSVTVNTGELFF
j_call: TRBJ2-7; v_call: TRBV7-9; cdr3_aa: CASSLPTSGSRGEQYF
j_call: TRBJ1-2; v_call: TRBV2; cdr3_aa: CASSEFRAGDGYTF
j_call: TRBJ2-7; v_call: TRBV30; cdr3_aa: CAWDGQYEQYF
j_call: TRBJ2-7; v_call: TRBV10-2; cdr3_aa: CASSPLGQGGNYEQYF
j_call: TRBJ1-5; v_call: TRBV2; cdr3_aa: CASSVGQDGNQPQHF
j_call: TRBJ2-5; v_call: TRBV10-3; cdr3_aa: CAISESGGTGQEQYF
j_call: TRBJ2-2; v_call: TRBV9; cdr3_aa: CASSVGSRELFF
j_call: TRBJ1-2; v_call: TRBV7-9; cdr3_aa: CASSLGPRTSILGGYTF
j_call: TRBJ1-2; v_call: TRBV5-1; cdr3_aa: CASSLEETYGYTF
j_call: TRBJ1-4; v_call: TRBV27; cdr3_aa: CASRLGAGSGTEKLFF
j_call: TRBJ2-1; v_call: TRBV7-9; cdr3_aa: CASSLGKSSYNEQFF
j_call: TRBJ2-3; v_call: TRBV9; cdr3_aa: CASSGGAGGSTDTQYF
j_call: TRBJ1-1; v_call: TRBV7-8; cdr3_aa: CASSPGGGAEAFF
j_call: TRBJ2-1; v_call: TRBV5-1; cdr3_aa: CASSRKTGPGNEQFF
j_call: TRBJ2-7; v_call: TRBV7-8; cdr3_aa: CASSWGLVSYEQYF
j_call: NA; v_call: TRBV5-4; cdr3_aa: CASSFFGGLGYEQYF
j_call: TRBJ2-1; v_call: TRBV27; cdr3_aa: CASSLSGTGGINEQFF
j_call: TRBJ2-2; v_call: TRBV10-1; cdr3_aa: CASSEYGTGELFF
j_call: NA; v_call: TRBV7-8; cdr3_aa: CASSYTSGSSYEQYF
j_call: TRBJ2-7; v_call: TRBV15; cdr3_aa: CATSRDRGASTLREQYF
j_call: TRBJ1-6; v_call: TRBV9; cdr3_aa: CASSVGSTGTVAGPLHF
j_call: TRBJ1-2; v_call: TRBV29-1; cdr3_aa: CSVVASLWGYTF
j_call: TRBJ2-1; v_call: TRBV30; cdr3_aa: CAWSVGSVYNEQFF